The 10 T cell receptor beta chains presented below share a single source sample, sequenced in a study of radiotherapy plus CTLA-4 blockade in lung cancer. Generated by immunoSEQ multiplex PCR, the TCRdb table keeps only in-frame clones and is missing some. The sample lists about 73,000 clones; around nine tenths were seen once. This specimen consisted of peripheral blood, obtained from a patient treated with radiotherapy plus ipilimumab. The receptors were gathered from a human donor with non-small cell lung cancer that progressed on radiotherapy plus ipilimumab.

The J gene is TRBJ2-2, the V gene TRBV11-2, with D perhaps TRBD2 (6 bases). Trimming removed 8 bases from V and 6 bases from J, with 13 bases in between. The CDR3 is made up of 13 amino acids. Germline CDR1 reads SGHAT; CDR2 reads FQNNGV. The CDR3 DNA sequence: TGTGCCAGCCTTCGCGGGATGCCCGGGGAGCTGTTTTTT. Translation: CASLRGMPGELFF.

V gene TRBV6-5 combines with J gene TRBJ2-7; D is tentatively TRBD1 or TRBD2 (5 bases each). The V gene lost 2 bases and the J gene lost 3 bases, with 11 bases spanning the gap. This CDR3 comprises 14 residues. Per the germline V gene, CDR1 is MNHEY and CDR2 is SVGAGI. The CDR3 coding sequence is TGTGCCAGCAGTTACGGACGGGGCGACTACGAGCAGTACTTC. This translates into CASSYGRGDYEQYF.

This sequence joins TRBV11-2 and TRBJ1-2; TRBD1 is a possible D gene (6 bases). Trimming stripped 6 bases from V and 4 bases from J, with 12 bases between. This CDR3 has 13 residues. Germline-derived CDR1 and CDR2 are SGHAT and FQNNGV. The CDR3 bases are TGTGCCAGCAGGAGGATAGGGGGCTATGGCTACACCTTC. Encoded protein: CASRRIGGYGYTF.

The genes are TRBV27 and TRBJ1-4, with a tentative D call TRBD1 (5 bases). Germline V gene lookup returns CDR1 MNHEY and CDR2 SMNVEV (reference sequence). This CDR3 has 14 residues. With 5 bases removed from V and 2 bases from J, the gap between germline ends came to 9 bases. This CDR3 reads CASSRGGTNEKLFF. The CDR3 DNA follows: TGTGCCAGCAGTAGGGGCGGCACTAATGAAAAACTGTTTTTT.

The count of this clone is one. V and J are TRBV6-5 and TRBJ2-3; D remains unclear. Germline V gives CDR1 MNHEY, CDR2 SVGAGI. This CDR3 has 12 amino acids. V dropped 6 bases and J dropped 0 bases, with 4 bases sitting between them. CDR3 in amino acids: CASRASTDTQYF. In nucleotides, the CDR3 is TGTGCCAGCAGAGCGAGCACAGATACGCAGTATTTT.

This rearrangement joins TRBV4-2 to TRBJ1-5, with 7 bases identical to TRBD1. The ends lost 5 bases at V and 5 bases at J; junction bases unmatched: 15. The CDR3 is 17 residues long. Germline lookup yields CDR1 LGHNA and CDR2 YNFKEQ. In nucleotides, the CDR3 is TGTGCCAGCAGCGTGACCCCCGGGACAGACGCACATCAGCCCCAGCATTTT. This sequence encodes CASSVTPGTDAHQPQHF.

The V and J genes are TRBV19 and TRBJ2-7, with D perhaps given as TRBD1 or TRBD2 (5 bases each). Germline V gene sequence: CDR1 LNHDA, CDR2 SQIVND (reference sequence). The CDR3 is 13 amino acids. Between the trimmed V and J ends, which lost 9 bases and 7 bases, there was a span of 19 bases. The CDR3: CASSSGTGKEQYF. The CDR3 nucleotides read TGTGCCAGCTCCTCCGGGACCGGGAAGGAGCAGTACTTC.

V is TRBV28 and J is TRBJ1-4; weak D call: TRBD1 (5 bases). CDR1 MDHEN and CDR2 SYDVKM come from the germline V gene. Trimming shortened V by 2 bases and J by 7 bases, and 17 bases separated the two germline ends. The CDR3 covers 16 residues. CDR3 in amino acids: CASSLGSGAGVEKLFF. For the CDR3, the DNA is TGTGCCAGCAGTTTAGGGAGTGGGGCAGGAGTTGAAAAACTGTTTTTT.

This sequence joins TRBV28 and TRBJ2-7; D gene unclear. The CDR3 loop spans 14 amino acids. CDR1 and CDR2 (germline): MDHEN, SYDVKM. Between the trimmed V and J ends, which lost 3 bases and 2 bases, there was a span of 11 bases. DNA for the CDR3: TGTGCCAGCAGTTTGACTCTACCTCCCTACGAGCAGTACTTC. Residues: CASSLTLPPYEQYF.

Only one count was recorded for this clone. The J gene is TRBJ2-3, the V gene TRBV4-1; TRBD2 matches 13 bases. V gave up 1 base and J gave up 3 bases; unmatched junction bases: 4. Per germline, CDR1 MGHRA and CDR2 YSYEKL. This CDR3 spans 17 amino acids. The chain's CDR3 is CASSQGLAGGGTDTQYF. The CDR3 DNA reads TGCGCCAGCAGCCAAGGACTAGCGGGAGGAGGGACAGATACGCAGTATTTT.